This record covers a single T cell receptor beta chain. In the authors' workflow: Estimated nucleated cell counts came from reference gene primer amplification. Using immunoSEQ multiplex PCR, the repertoire was profiled, and TCRdb retains in-frame clones only, with some absent. The V and J calls and the clone size are those of that table, but D and trimming were determined from the DNA. Among more than 80,000 clones listed, roughly 82% were seen once. These data originate in a study of blood T cell repertoires in COVID-19. Study-wide background: Some COVID-19 samples were acute and others convalescent; all came from the United States, Italy and Spain. From T cells, B-cell-depleted T cells, or PBMCs came the material, which was cDNA or gDNA.

This CDR3 comprises 11 residues. Germline V gene lookup returns CDR1 KGHDR and CDR2 SFDVKD. With 5 bases removed from V and 4 bases from J, the gap between germline ends came to 4 bases. The sample was peripheral blood. The chain links TRBV24-1 to TRBJ1-2; D is undetermined. This clonotype was sampled from a man aged 45-60 years with active or convalescent COVID-19. CDR3 in amino acids: CATSASYGYTF. CDR3 DNA sequence: TGTGCCACCAGTGCCAGCTATGGCTACACCTTC.